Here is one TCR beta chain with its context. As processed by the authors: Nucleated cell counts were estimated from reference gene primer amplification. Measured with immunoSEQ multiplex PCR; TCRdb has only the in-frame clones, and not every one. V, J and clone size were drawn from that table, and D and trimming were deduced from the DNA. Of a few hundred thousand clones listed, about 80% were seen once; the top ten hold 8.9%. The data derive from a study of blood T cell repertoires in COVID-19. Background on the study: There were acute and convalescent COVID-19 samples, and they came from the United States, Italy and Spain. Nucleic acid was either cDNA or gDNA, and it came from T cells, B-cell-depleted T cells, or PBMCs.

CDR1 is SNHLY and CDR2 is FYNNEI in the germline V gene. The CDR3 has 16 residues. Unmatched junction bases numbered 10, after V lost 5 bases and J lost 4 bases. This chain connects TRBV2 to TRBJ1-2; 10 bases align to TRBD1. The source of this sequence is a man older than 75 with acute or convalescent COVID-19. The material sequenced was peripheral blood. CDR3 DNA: TGTGCCAGCAGTCCGACAGGGGGCGCTTTCATCTATGGCTACACCTTC. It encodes CASSPTGGAFIYGYTF.